These 30 T cell receptor beta chains originate from one sample sequenced in a study of T cell responses to AZD1222 COVID-19 vaccine. The repertoire was sequenced with immunoSEQ multiplex PCR; TCRdb's copy has only in-frame clones and lacks some. The sample comprises 100,000 to 150,000 clones, 85% to 90% of which are singletons, and approximately 28% rests with the top ten. Here the sequenced sample was peripheral blood, taken on day 0 of AZD1222 vaccination. The receptors derive from an adult in good health.

The chain employs TRBV6-2 or TRBV6-3 and TRBJ2-2; D remains ambiguous. The V gene lost 1 base and the J gene lost 4 bases, with 1 base spanning the gap. The CDR3 spans 12 residues. In germline, CDR1 is MNHEY, CDR2 SVGEGT. The CDR3 reads CASSYFTGELFF. CDR3 coding DNA: TGTGCCAGCAGTTACTTCACCGGGGAGCTGTTTTTT.

The chain carries TRBV2 and TRBJ1-5; D might be TRBD1 (5 bases). V was trimmed by 6 bases and J by 0 bases, leaving 9 bases between them. Germline V gives CDR1 SNHLY, CDR2 FYNNEI. This CDR3 has 14 residues. Here the CDR3 DNA reads TGTGCCAGCAGCGGGGGTTTTAGCAATCAGCCCCAGCATTTT. The encoded protein is CASSGGFSNQPQHF.

This clone was detected a few times. The chain combines TRBV7-9 with TRBJ2-3; D could derive from TRBD1 or TRBD2 (5 bases each). Germline CDR1 SEHNR, CDR2 FQNEAQ (reference sequence). Deletions cut 4 bases from V and 6 bases from J, with 17 bases between. The CDR3 consists of 15 residues. The CDR3 DNA sequence: TGTGCCAGCAGCTGGGTGAGGGGCGTCCAGGATACGCAGTATTTT. As protein: CASSWVRGVQDTQYF.

The chain uses TRBV27 and TRBJ1-4; D is ambiguous. Germline loops: CDR1 MNHEY, CDR2 SMNVEV (reference sequence). CDR3 length: 14 amino acids. Trimming pared 3 bases from V and 0 bases from J, leaving 5 bases between. CDR3 coding DNA: TGTGCCAGCAGTTTTTTTGCAACTAATGAAAAACTGTTTTTT. The encoded protein is CASSFFATNEKLFF.

J is TRBJ2-1 and V is TRBV6-5; TRBD2 matches at 9 bases. After removal of 5 bases from V and 3 bases from J, the junction contained 2 bases not matched to a gene. From germline, CDR1 is MNHEY and CDR2 SVGAGI. This CDR3 is built from 14 residues. For the CDR3, the DNA is TGTGCCAGCAGTCTAGCGGGAAACTACAATGAGCAGTTCTTC. Protein: CASSLAGNYNEQFF.

This chain links TRBV3-1 (or the pseudogene TRBV3-2) with TRBJ1-4; TRBD1 is a possible D gene (6 bases). CDR1 and CDR2 from the germline V gene are LGHDT and YNNKEL (reference sequence). This CDR3 is built from 12 residues. Trimming took off 4 bases at V and 10 bases at J, with 10 bases between the two ends. CDR3 coding DNA: TGTGCCAGCAGCCTACAGGGAGGAAAACTGTTTTTT. Amino acid sequence: CASSLQGGKLFF.

This clone appeared a few times. The chain joins TRBV3-1 (or the pseudogene TRBV3-2) to TRBJ2-5; 7 positions match TRBD1. Germline CDR1 and CDR2: LGHDT and YNNKEL (reference sequence). Trimming cost V 5 bases and J 1 base; bases outside gene matches: 7. This CDR3 has 15 amino acids. CDR3 in DNA: TGTGCCAGCAGCACGGGACAGCTAGTCCAAGAGACCCAGTACTTC. It codes for CASSTGQLVQETQYF.

The chain recombines TRBV7-2 with TRBJ1-1; D is unresolved. Trimming removed 2 bases from V and 0 bases from J, with 4 bases in between. CDR3 length equals 13 residues. The V gene's germline CDR1 is SGHTA and CDR2 FQGNSA. The CDR3 is CASSLRMNTEAFF. Here the CDR3 DNA reads TGTGCCAGCAGCTTAAGAATGAACACTGAAGCTTTCTTT.

The CDR3 sequence: CASSDRDQGYTF. In DNA form, the CDR3 reads TGTGCCTCCTCGGACAGGGACCAGGGCTACACCTTC. The gene calls are TRBV10-3 and TRBJ1-2, with 8 bases fitting TRBD1. V trimming: 11 bases; J trimming: 8 bases; junction bases outside the gene matches: 10. The CDR3 extends over 12 amino acids. CDR1 and CDR2 from the germline V gene are ENHRY and SYGVKD.

J is TRBJ2-5 and V is TRBV7-2; 10 bases map to TRBD2. CDR1 and CDR2 (germline): SGHTA, FQGNSA. The CDR3 length is 14 residues. V lost 5 bases to trimming and J lost 5 bases; unmatched junction nucleotides: 5. The CDR3 region has the DNA TGTGCCAGCAGCACACGTAGCGGGAGGGAGACCCAGTACTTC. As protein: CASSTRSGRETQYF.

This rearrangement joins TRBV9 to TRBJ1-6; D gene uncertain. Germline loops: CDR1 SGDLS, CDR2 YYNGEE. The CDR3 spans 14 residues. V was pared by 0 bases and J by 6 bases, with 7 bases between. CDR3 in amino acids: CASSVATGNSPLHF. The CDR3 region has the DNA TGTGCCAGCAGCGTAGCGACCGGTAATTCACCCCTCCACTTT.

This chain uses TRBV5-1 with TRBJ2-2; D is unclear. The CDR3 is made up of 14 amino acids. The V gene's germline CDR1 is SGHRS and CDR2 YFSETQ. The V and J ends lost 0 bases and 2 bases respectively, with 5 bases between them. CDR3: CASSLDRNTGELFF. The CDR3 DNA reads as TGCGCCAGCAGCTTGGACAGAAACACCGGGGAGCTGTTTTTT.

The chain employs TRBV11-2 and TRBJ2-1; 8 nucleotides match TRBD2. CDR3 length: 16 residues. Germline CDR1 reads SGHAT; CDR2 reads FQNNGV. Trimming took 4 bases from V and 9 from J; bases not matched to a gene: 14. The CDR3 reads CASSSGPALAGSEQFF. Here the CDR3 DNA reads TGTGCCAGCAGCTCAGGACCTGCGCTAGCGGGCAGTGAGCAGTTCTTC.

In its sample, this clone was seen a few times. DNA of the CDR3: TGTGCCAGCAGCTTAGTTGGGGCAGAGCAGTTCTTC. It translates to CASSLVGAEQFF. The chain is built from TRBV7-9 and TRBJ2-1, with D possibly being TRBD1 (5 bases). Trimming removed 1 base at V and 10 bases at J, with 8 bases between. CDR3 length equals 12 residues. The germline V gene encodes CDR1 SEHNR and CDR2 FQNEAQ (reference sequence).

The genes are TRBV5-8 and TRBJ1-2; no firm D call. The CDR3 is 13 amino acids. CDR1 and CDR2 from the germline V gene are SGHTS and YDEGEE. The ends were cut back, 4 bases at V and 3 bases at J, with 10 bases in the middle. The CDR3 sequence is CASSQGWHYGYTF. CDR3 in DNA: TGTGCCAGCAGCCAAGGATGGCACTATGGCTACACCTTC.

The genes are TRBV21-1 and TRBJ2-5; the D segment call TRBD2 is taken from the table without a DNA check. TRBV21-1 is given as a pseudogene. The CDR3 consists of 19 residues. CDR3: CASSEGLAGGLRYQETQYF. DNA of the CDR3: TGTGCCAGCAGCGAAGGACTAGCGGGGGGGCTTAGGTACCAAGAGACCCAGTACTTC.

V is TRBV5-8 and J is TRBJ1-3, with 7 bases identical to TRBD1. CDR1 and CDR2 from the germline V gene are SGHTS and YDEGEE. J gave up 2 bases and V 6 bases, and 5 bases lay outside the gene matches. The CDR3 runs to 14 residues. The CDR3 loop reads CASTPQGAGNTIYF. The CDR3 DNA reads as TGTGCCAGCACTCCTCAGGGGGCTGGAAACACCATATATTTT.

The chain recombines TRBV7-9 with TRBJ1-2; 8 nucleotides match TRBD1. The CDR3 is 15 residues long. With V trimmed by 0 bases and J by 2 bases, 2 bases remained unmatched. Germline V gives CDR1 SEHNR, CDR2 FQNEAQ (reference sequence). In nucleotides, the CDR3 is TGTGCCAGCAGCTTAGCGGACAGGGCGAACTATGGCTACACCTTC. It codes for CASSLADRANYGYTF.

The chain uses TRBV19 and TRBJ2-7; 8 bases map to TRBD2. CDR1 LNHDA and CDR2 SQIVND come from the germline V gene (reference sequence). CDR3 size: 12 residues. V dropped 10 bases and J dropped 6; count of bases not matched to a gene: 8. CDR3 nucleotide sequence: TGTGCCATCAATAGCGGGACGGGCGAGCAGTACTTC. Its protein product is CAINSGTGEQYF.

V and J are TRBV12-2 and TRBJ1-5. TRBV12-2 is termed a pseudogene. CDR3 length: 18 residues. Written as DNA, the CDR3 is TGTGCAAGTCGCTTTCCTTTTGGGGGTGTTCGGAGCAATCAGCCCCAGCATTTT. Its protein product is CASRFPFGGVRSNQPQHF.

V is TRBV19 and J is TRBJ1-1; D ambiguous. This CDR3 is 13 amino acids long. Germline loops: CDR1 LNHDA, CDR2 SQIVND (reference sequence). Trimming stripped 2 bases from V and 7 bases from J, with 11 bases between. The CDR3 coding sequence is TGTGCCAGTAGTATATTCATTGGCAGTGAAGCTTTCTTT. Translating gives CASSIFIGSEAFF.

The gene calls are TRBV5-1 and TRBJ2-2; 7 bases are a match to TRBD1. V was clipped by 3 bases and J by 6 bases; unmatched bases: 8. This CDR3 is built from 15 residues. Germline assignment: CDR1 SGHRS and CDR2 YFSETQ. The CDR3 sequence is CASSSWDSRAGELFF. The CDR3 DNA follows: TGCGCCAGCAGCTCGTGGGACAGTAGGGCCGGGGAGCTGTTTTTT.

J is TRBJ1-2 and V is TRBV19; TRBD1 aligns across 7 bases. CDR3 length: 14 residues. J was trimmed by 1 base and V by 4 bases; bases with no gene match: 3. Germline V gene sequence: CDR1 LNHDA, CDR2 SQIVND (reference sequence). CDR3 DNA: TGTGCCAGTAGTAGGGACAGAATTAACTATGGCTACACCTTC. Protein sequence: CASSRDRINYGYTF.

This sequence joins TRBV2 and TRBJ2-7, with TRBD1 as a possible D gene (7 bases). Trimming cost V 4 bases and J 2 bases, with 12 bases left between them. This CDR3 is 14 amino acids long. Germline assignment: CDR1 SNHLY and CDR2 FYNNEI. CDR3 amino acids: CASSGQGLTYEQYF. For the CDR3, the DNA is TGTGCCAGCAGTGGACAGGGACTTACCTACGAGCAGTACTTC.

V gene TRBV24-1 combines with J gene TRBJ2-3; tentative D call: TRBD2 (5 bases). This CDR3 contains 16 residues. Trimming pared 3 bases from V and 0 bases from J, leaving 12 bases between. Germline V CDR1 and CDR2: KGHDR, SFDVKD. The CDR3 sequence: CATSDRGRTSTDTQYF. In DNA form, the CDR3 reads TGTGCCACCAGTGATCGTGGTAGGACTAGCACAGATACGCAGTATTTT.

The J gene is TRBJ2-5, the V gene TRBV29-1, with D unclear. Germline CDR1 reads SQVTM; CDR2 reads ANQGSEA. CDR3 length equals 11 residues. The germline V and J ends were trimmed by 7 bases and 4 bases, with 10 bases remaining between them. The CDR3 loop reads CSAALGETQYF. CDR3 bases: TGCAGCGCAGCTTTGGGAGAGACCCAGTACTTC.

V usage is TRBV3-1 (or the pseudogene TRBV3-2) and J usage is TRBJ2-7, with 8 bases matching TRBD2. V was clipped by 1 base and J by 2 bases; unmatched bases: 7. The germline CDR1 and CDR2 sequences are LGHDT and YNNKEL (reference sequence). This CDR3 region has 16 residues. The CDR3 DNA reads TGTGCCAGCAGCCAAGGCCCGACTAGCGAGGCCTACGAGCAGTACTTC. As protein: CASSQGPTSEAYEQYF.

A note on this clone: A junction boundary mismatches the germline segment, possibly from a read error. The rearrangement uses TRBV18 and TRBJ2-7, with 12 bases matching TRBD2. Germline V gene lookup returns CDR1 KGHSH and CDR2 LQKENI. This CDR3 region has 14 residues. Here the CDR3 reads CASSPGSLAGGPDF. CDR3 in DNA: TGTGCCAGCTCACCCGGAAGTCTAGCGGGGGGGCCTGACTTC.

J is TRBJ2-1 and V is TRBV18; D remains ambiguous. The CDR3 consists of 16 residues. With 3 bases removed from V and 6 bases from J, the gap between germline ends came to 18 bases. Per the germline V gene, CDR1 is KGHSH and CDR2 is LQKENI. The CDR3 DNA reads TGTGCCAGCTCACCTTTAGGGCTCCAAACTACCAATGAGCAGTTCTTC. Translating gives CASSPLGLQTTNEQFF.

The chain joins TRBV7-9 to TRBJ1-1, with no clear D. Between the trimmed V and J ends, which lost 7 bases and 4 bases, there was a span of 16 bases. The CDR3 totals 14 residues. Germline loops: CDR1 SEHNR, CDR2 FQNEAQ (reference sequence). CDR3 in DNA: TGTGCCAGCACCAAAGACATTAGTCGCACTGAAGCTTTCTTT. It specifies CASTKDISRTEAFF. The full variable domain, in which reference TRBV7-9 and TRBJ1-1 provide the parts outside the CDR3, is DTGVSQNPRHKITKRGQNVTFRCDPISEHNRLYWYRQTLGQGPEFLTYFQNEAQLEKSRLLSDRFSAERPKGSFSTLEIQRTEQGDSAMYLCASTKDISRTEAFFGQGTRLTVV.